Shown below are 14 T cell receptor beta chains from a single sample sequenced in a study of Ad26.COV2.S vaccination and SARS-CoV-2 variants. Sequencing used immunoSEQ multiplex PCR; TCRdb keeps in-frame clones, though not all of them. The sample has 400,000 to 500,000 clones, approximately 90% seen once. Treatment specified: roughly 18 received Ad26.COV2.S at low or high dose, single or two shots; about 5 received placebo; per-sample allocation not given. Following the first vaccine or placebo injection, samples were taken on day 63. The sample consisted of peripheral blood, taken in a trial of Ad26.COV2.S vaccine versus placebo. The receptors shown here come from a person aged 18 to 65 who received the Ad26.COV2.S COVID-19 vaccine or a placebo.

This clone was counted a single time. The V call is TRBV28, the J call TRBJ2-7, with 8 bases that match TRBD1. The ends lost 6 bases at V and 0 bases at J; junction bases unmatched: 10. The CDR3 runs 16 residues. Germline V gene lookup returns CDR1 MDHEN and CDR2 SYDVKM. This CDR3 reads CASRPGQGSPSYEQYF. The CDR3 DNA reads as TGTGCCAGCAGGCCCGGACAGGGTTCCCCCTCCTACGAGCAGTACTTC.

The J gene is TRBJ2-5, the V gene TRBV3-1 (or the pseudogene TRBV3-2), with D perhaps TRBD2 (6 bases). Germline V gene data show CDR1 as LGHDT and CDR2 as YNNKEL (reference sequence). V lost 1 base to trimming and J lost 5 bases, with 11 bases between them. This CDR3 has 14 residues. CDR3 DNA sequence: TGTGCCAGCAGCCAAGGAAGCGGGTACGAGACCCAGTACTTC. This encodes CASSQGSGYETQYF.

Here the CDR3 reads CASSYLGVSSYNSPLHF. The CDR3 coding sequence is TGTGCCAGCAGTTACCTTGGGGTGAGCTCCTATAATTCACCCCTCCACTTT. The chain joins TRBV6-2 or TRBV6-3 to TRBJ1-6; no clear D. Germline assignment: CDR1 MNHEY and CDR2 SVGEGT. V was cut by 2 bases and J by 0 bases, with 11 bases left in between. CDR3 length: 17 amino acids.

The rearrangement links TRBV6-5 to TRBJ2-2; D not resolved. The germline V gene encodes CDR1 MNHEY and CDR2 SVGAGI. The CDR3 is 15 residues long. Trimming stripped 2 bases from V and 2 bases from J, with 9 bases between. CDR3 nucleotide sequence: TGTGCCAGCAGTTACGTGGAATTTAACACCGGGGAGCTGTTTTTT. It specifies CASSYVEFNTGELFF.

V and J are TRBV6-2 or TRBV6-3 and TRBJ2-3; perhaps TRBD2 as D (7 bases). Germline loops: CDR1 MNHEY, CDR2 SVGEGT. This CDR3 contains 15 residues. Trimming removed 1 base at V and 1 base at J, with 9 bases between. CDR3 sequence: CASSYLRGRTDTQYF. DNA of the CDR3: TGTGCCAGCAGTTACTTGCGGGGGCGCACAGATACGCAGTATTTT.

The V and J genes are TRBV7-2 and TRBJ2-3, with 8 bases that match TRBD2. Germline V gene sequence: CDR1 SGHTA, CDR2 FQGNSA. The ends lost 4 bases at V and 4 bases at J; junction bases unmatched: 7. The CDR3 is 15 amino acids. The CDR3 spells CASSSSGGIADTQYF. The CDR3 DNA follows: TGTGCCAGCAGCTCCAGCGGGGGAATTGCAGATACGCAGTATTTT.

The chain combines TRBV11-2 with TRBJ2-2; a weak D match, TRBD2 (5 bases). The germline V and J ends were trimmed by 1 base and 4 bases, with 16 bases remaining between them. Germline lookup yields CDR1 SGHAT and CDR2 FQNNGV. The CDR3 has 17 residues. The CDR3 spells CASSLGRGPGGTGELFF. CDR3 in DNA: TGTGCCAGCAGCTTAGGGCGAGGGCCCGGAGGCACCGGGGAGCTGTTTTTT.

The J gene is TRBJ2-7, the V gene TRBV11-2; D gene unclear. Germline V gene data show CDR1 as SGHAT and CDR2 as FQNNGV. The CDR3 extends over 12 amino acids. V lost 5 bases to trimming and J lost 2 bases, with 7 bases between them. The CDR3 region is CASSPFTYEQYF. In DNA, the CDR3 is TGTGCCAGCAGCCCCTTTACCTACGAGCAGTACTTC.

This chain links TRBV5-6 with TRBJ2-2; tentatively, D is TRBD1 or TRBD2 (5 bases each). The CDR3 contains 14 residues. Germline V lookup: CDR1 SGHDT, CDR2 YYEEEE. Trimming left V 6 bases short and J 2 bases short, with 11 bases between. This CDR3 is CASIGTANTGELFF. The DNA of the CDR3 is TGTGCCAGCATCGGGACGGCCAACACCGGGGAGCTGTTTTTT.

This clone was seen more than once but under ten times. The CDR3 loop reads CASSETWENTEAFF. The CDR3 DNA follows: TGTGCCAGCAGTGAAACCTGGGAGAACACTGAAGCTTTCTTT. The chain employs TRBV6-1 and TRBJ1-1; D is unclear. CDR3 length: 14 amino acids. V dropped 2 bases and J dropped 1 base, with 8 bases sitting between them. Germline V gives CDR1 MNHNS, CDR2 SASEGT.

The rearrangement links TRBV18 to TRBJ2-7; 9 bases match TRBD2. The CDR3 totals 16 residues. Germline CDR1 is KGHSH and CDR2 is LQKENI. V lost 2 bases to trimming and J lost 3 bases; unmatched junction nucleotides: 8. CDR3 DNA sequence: TGTGCCAGCTCACCAGAAGGCGGGGGGGCCTACTACGAGCAGTACTTC. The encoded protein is CASSPEGGGAYYEQYF.

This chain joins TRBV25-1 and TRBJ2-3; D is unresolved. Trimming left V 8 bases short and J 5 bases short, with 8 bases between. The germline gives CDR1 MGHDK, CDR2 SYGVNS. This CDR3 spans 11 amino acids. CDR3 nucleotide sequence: TGTGCCAGCTCGACGGTAGATACGCAGTATTTT. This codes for CASSTVDTQYF.

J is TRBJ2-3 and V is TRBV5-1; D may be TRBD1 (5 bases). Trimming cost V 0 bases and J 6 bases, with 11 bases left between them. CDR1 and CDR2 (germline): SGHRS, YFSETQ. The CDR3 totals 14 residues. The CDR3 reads CASSLGGRGDTQYF. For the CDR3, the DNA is TGCGCCAGCAGCTTGGGGGGCCGTGGGGATACGCAGTATTTT.

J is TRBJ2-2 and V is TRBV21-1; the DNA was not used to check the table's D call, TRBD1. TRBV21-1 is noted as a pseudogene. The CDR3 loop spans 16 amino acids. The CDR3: CASSKVGTGGTGELFF. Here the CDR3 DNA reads TGTGCCAGCAGCAAAGTCGGGACAGGAGGCACCGGGGAGCTGTTTTTT.